Presented here are 10 T cell receptor beta chains from one specimen sequenced in a study of shared clonotypes between healthy human individuals. Repertoires were generated with immunoSEQ multiplex PCR, while TCRdb's copy carries only in-frame clones and drops some. The sample has 1 million to 1.2 million clones, roughly 80% seen once; the top ten hold roughly 0.83%. Sequencing was done on a sample of memory CD4+ T cells from PBMCs. Subset meaning: CD45RA-negative fraction. The receptors were sampled from a young man in good health. Some clones in this sample may be carry-over from other donors' samples.

This sequence joins TRBV27 and TRBJ1-2, with 8 bases that match TRBD1. The CDR3 extends over 13 amino acids. Germline-derived CDR1 and CDR2 are MNHEY and SMNVEV (reference sequence). Trimming took 2 bases from V and 6 from J; bases not matched to a gene: 2. CDR3 amino acids: CASSLGQGDGYTF. CDR3 nucleotides: TGTGCCAGCAGTTTAGGACAGGGTGATGGCTACACCTTC.

This clone was detected once. The chain recombines TRBV28 with TRBJ2-7; D is ambiguous. The CDR3 totals 14 residues. V was shortened by 3 bases and J by 2 bases, with 11 bases between the two germline ends. In germline, CDR1 is MDHEN, CDR2 SYDVKM. CDR3 DNA: TGTGCCAGCAGTTTTGGGCAAGATCCCTACGAGCAGTACTTC. It is translated as CASSFGQDPYEQYF.

The gene calls are TRBV2 and TRBJ1-5, with 7 bases fitting TRBD1. This CDR3 is built from 15 residues. Germline CDR1 is SNHLY and CDR2 is FYNNEI. The trim removed 6 bases at V and 1 base at J, leaving 6 bases unmatched. The CDR3 sequence: CASSDRVISNQPQHF. In DNA form, the CDR3 reads TGTGCCAGCAGCGACAGGGTTATCAGCAATCAGCCCCAGCATTTT.

Only a few counts were recorded for this clone. Within the sample, other DNA sequences also encode this same CDR3. This chain links TRBV30 with TRBJ1-1; 8 nucleotides line up with TRBD1. The J segment lost 4 bases and the V segment lost 3 bases, leaving 1 base of the junction unmatched. In germline, CDR1 is GTSNPN, CDR2 SVGIG (reference sequence). The CDR3 covers 12 residues. The CDR3 sequence: CAWSDRGTEAFF. For the CDR3, the DNA is TGTGCCTGGAGCGACAGGGGCACTGAAGCTTTCTTT.

The V gene is TRBV7-9, the J gene TRBJ1-1; possible D gene TRBD1, 6 bases. CDR1 and CDR2 (germline): SEHNR, FQNEAQ (reference sequence). Trimming removed 5 bases at V and 3 bases at J, with 10 bases between. This CDR3 contains 13 residues. The CDR3 is CASSPYRDTEAFF. The CDR3 DNA is TGTGCCAGCAGCCCTTACAGGGACACTGAAGCTTTCTTT.

J is TRBJ2-7 and V is TRBV5-1; D call uncertain. The CDR3 has 12 amino acids. Germline V gene sequence: CDR1 SGHRS, CDR2 YFSETQ. Trimming shortened V by 4 bases and J by 5 bases, and 10 bases separated the two germline ends. CDR3 amino acids: CASSVKGHEQYF. DNA for the CDR3: TGCGCCAGCAGCGTCAAGGGCCACGAGCAGTACTTC. The entire variable domain, with the rest obtained from reference TRBV5-1 and TRBJ2-7, is as follows: KAGVTQTPRYLIKTRGQQVTLSCSPISGHRSVSWYQQTPGQGLQFLFEYFSETQRNKGNFPGRFSGRQFSNSRSEMNVSTLELGDSALYLCASSVKGHEQYFGPGTRLTVT.

A few counts support this clone. The genes are TRBV5-1 and TRBJ1-3; D perhaps matches TRBD1 (6 bases). Trimming stripped 3 bases from V and 2 bases from J, with 6 bases between. Germline V lookup: CDR1 SGHRS, CDR2 YFSETQ. The CDR3 spans 13 residues. The CDR3 here is CASSWDTGNTIYF. The CDR3 DNA follows: TGCGCCAGCAGCTGGGACACTGGAAACACCATATATTTT. The full variable domain, in which reference TRBV5-1 and TRBJ1-3 provide the parts outside the CDR3, is KAGVTQTPRYLIKTRGQQVTLSCSPISGHRSVSWYQQTPGQGLQFLFEYFSETQRNKGNFPGRFSGRQFSNSRSEMNVSTLELGDSALYLCASSWDTGNTIYFGEGSWLTVV.

This chain uses TRBV2 with TRBJ2-7; TRBD1 is a possible D gene (7 bases). The CDR3 has 14 amino acids. The V gene lost 8 bases and the J gene lost 4 bases, with 18 bases spanning the gap. CDR1 is SNHLY and CDR2 is FYNNEI in the germline V gene. The CDR3 DNA reads TGTGCCAGCGCCCCCGGTCAGGGGGGATACGAGCAGTACTTC. Translation gives CASAPGQGGYEQYF.

This chain joins TRBV6-5 and TRBJ2-7, with TRBD1 identical over 9 bases. The ends lost 2 bases at V and 5 bases at J; junction bases unmatched: 4. The CDR3 consists of 14 residues. CDR1 and CDR2 from the germline V gene are MNHEY and SVGAGI. For the CDR3, the DNA is TGTGCCAGCAGTTACGGGACAGGGAGGAACGAGCAGTACTTC. This codes for CASSYGTGRNEQYF.

The chain links TRBV7-2 to TRBJ1-1; D not certain. V lost 2 bases and J lost 1, with 8 bases in between. The CDR3 sequence is 14 residues long. Germline V CDR1 and CDR2: SGHTA, FQGNSA. The CDR3, as DNA: TGTGCCAGCAGCTTATGGACGGGGAACACTGAAGCTTTCTTT. Protein sequence: CASSLWTGNTEAFF.